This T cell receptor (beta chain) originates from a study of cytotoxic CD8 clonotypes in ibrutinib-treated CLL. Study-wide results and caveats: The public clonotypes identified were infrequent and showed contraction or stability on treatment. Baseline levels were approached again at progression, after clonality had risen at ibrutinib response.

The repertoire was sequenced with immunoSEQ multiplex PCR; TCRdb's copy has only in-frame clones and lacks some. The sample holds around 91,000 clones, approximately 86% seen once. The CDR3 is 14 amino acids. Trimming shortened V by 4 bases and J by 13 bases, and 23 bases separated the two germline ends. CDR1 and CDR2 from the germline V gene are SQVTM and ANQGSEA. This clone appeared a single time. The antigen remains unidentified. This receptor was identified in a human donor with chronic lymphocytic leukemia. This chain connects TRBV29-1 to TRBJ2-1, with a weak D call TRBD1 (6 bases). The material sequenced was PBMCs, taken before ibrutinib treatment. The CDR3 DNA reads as TGCAGCGTTGTTGGTGAGGACAGTACAATCAGACAGTTCTTC. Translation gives CSVVGEDSTIRQFF.